This T cell receptor beta chain was obtained from a study of T cells in Graves' hyperthyroidism and ophthalmopathy. There were TCR beta CDR3 regions amplified from RNA transcripts. HTBI primers were used for first-round RT-PCR of the TCR CDR3. TCRdb re-analysed the multiplex PCR reads in MiXCR, keeping a single row per CDR3 protein. The sample has about 400,000 distinct CDR3 sequences, just under 25% seen once. Broader study findings: Most thyroid clonotypes with frequency above 0.001 were detected in blood.

Stable Graves' hyperthyroidism denoted no ophthalmopathy progression over 18 months. Uncontrolled infection, other autoimmune disease, pregnancy or lactation led to exclusion. Orbital computed tomography, thyroid ultrasound, serum thyroxine and TRAb, and clinical symptoms together informed the diagnoses. Notes on this clonotype: Its specificity is not known.

The CDR3 totals 14 residues. Germline V gene lookup returns CDR1 MNHEY and CDR2 SMNVEV (reference sequence). V dropped 6 bases and J dropped 0 bases, with 12 bases sitting between them. The sequence was obtained from a man between 45 and 60 years old with Graves' hyperthyroidism. The chain couples TRBV27 to TRBJ2-7; D uncertain. The sequencing sample was made of blood. The CDR3 region is CASSMTVNSYEQYF. DNA of the CDR3: TGTGCCAGCAGCATGACGGTAAACTCCTACGAGCAGTACTTC.